What follows are 21 T cell receptor beta chains derived from one specimen sequenced in a study of shared clonotypes between healthy human individuals. Clones were read by immunoSEQ multiplex PCR, and TCRdb kept only the in-frame ones, dropping some. Of millions of clones listed, about 92% are singletons. What was sequenced was naive CD4+ T cells sorted from blood. Noted subset: CD45RA+ positively selected. Receptors originate from a man aged 18 to 29 in good health.

This chain joins TRBV5-1 and TRBJ2-2; 12 bases fit TRBD2. V was clipped by 6 bases and J by 7 bases; unmatched bases: 7. The CDR3 has 15 residues. Germline CDR1 reads SGHRS; CDR2 reads YFSETQ. CDR3 protein: CASMPTSGGNGELFF. The CDR3 nucleotides read TGCGCCAGCATGCCGACTAGCGGGGGTAACGGGGAGCTGTTTTTT.

This clone was recorded only once. The J gene is TRBJ2-5, the V gene TRBV30, with D tentatively TRBD2 (7 bases). Trimming removed 7 bases at V and 5 bases at J, with 26 bases between. In germline, CDR1 is GTSNPN, CDR2 SVGIG (reference sequence). CDR3 length: 16 residues. Here the CDR3 reads CAYEGGTQRGPETQYF. CDR3 nucleotide sequence: TGTGCCTACGAGGGGGGGACTCAAAGAGGTCCGGAGACCCAGTACTTC. Full variable domain (missing parts from reference TRBV30 and TRBJ2-5): SQTIHQWPATLVQPVGSPLSLECTVEGTSNPNLYWYRQAAGRGLQLLFYSVGIGQISSEVPQNLSASRPQDRQFILSSKKLLLSDSGFYLCAYEGGTQRGPETQYFGPGTRLLVL.

The rearrangement links TRBV10-3 to TRBJ2-2; 14 positions agree with TRBD2. Germline V CDR1 and CDR2: ENHRY, SYGVKD. Unmatched junction bases numbered 2, after V lost 8 bases and J lost 0 bases. The length of the CDR3 is 16 residues. CDR3 nucleotides: TGTGCCATCGGACTAGCGGGGGGCGCGAACACCGGGGAGCTGTTTTTT. It translates to CAIGLAGGANTGELFF.

The genes are TRBV4-1 and TRBJ2-3; no reliable D call. This CDR3 has 13 amino acids. Looked up from germline, CDR1 is MGHRA and CDR2 is YSYEKL. Trimming removed 2 bases at V and 5 bases at J, with 8 bases between. The DNA for the CDR3 is TGCGCCAGCAGCCAACAACTCGGAGATACGCAGTATTTT. Protein: CASSQQLGDTQYF.

This clone is a singleton in its sample. The chain combines TRBV7-2 with TRBJ1-3; 7 bases are a match to TRBD1. Germline V CDR1 and CDR2: SGHTA, FQGNSA. The V and J ends lost 5 bases and 3 bases, in that order; junction bases with no gene match: 10. The CDR3 loop spans 16 amino acids. The CDR3 reads CASSDYRGAGGNTIYF. The CDR3 DNA reads as TGTGCCAGCAGCGATTACAGGGGCGCGGGTGGAAACACCATATATTTT.

CDR3 coding DNA: TGTGCCAGCAGTGAACTCGACACAGTTGGGAACACTGAAGCTTTCTTT. The encoded protein is CASSELDTVGNTEAFF. The J gene is TRBJ1-1, the V gene TRBV25-1; no firm D call. The germline V gene has CDR1 MGHDK and CDR2 SYGVNS. This CDR3 comprises 16 residues. Trimming shortened V by 2 bases and J by 1 base, and 14 bases separated the two germline ends.

The chain couples TRBV7-3 to TRBJ2-7; D remains ambiguous. The V and J ends lost 6 bases and 9 bases respectively, with 33 bases between them. Germline V gene lookup returns CDR1 SGHTA and CDR2 FQGTGA. The CDR3 sequence is 18 residues long. The CDR3 nucleotides read TGTGCCAGCAGAATTAAGGTGGCAGTCCCCCCACGTCTTTCCTGGCAGTACTTC. As protein: CASRIKVAVPPRLSWQYF.

V is TRBV7-9 and J is TRBJ2-7; no definite D call. This CDR3 spans 18 amino acids. V was pared by 1 base and J by 3 bases, with 22 bases between. Germline loops: CDR1 SEHNR, CDR2 FQNEAQ (reference sequence). The CDR3 DNA sequence: TGTGCCAGCAGCTTAGGCGTGGGGAAGAGGCCATCAGGCTACGAGCAGTACTTC. Protein sequence: CASSLGVGKRPSGYEQYF.

V is TRBV6-1 and J is TRBJ2-1, with 7 positions matching TRBD1. V trimming: 2 bases; J trimming: 2 bases; junction bases outside the gene matches: 3. This CDR3 is built from 15 residues. Per the germline V gene, CDR1 is MNHNS and CDR2 is SASEGT. The CDR3 bases are TGTGCCAGCAGTGAACCCGGGACAGCCTACAATGAGCAGTTCTTC. As protein: CASSEPGTAYNEQFF.

The genes are TRBV2 and TRBJ1-1; possible D gene TRBD1, 5 bases. In germline, CDR1 is SNHLY, CDR2 FYNNEI. This CDR3 is 14 amino acids long. Trimming stripped 8 bases from V and 4 bases from J, with 17 bases between. CDR3 sequence (DNA): TGTGCCAGCTCAATCCAGGGTTTAGGCACTGAAGCTTTCTTT. Translated: CASSIQGLGTEAFF. Drawing the rest from reference TRBV2 and TRBJ1-1, the complete variable domain is EPEVTQTPSHQVTQMGQEVILRCVPISNHLYFYWYRQILGQKVEFLVSFYNNEISEKSEIFDDQFSVERPDGSNFTLKIRSTKLEDSAMYFCASSIQGLGTEAFFGQGTRLTVV.

To note about this clone: This specimen includes other DNA sequences encoding the same CDR3. The gene calls are TRBV19 and TRBJ1-5; D is perhaps TRBD1 (5 bases). Trimming stripped 3 bases from V and 2 bases from J, with 11 bases between. The CDR3 contains 15 residues. The germline gives CDR1 LNHDA, CDR2 SQIVND (reference sequence). The CDR3 DNA follows: TGTGCCAGTAGTATCCAGGGTTTAGGCAATCAGCCCCAGCATTTT. Translation gives CASSIQGLGNQPQHF.

The chain has TRBV7-2 and TRBJ1-4, with D uncertain. CDR1 SGHTA and CDR2 FQGNSA come from the germline V gene. Between the trimmed V and J ends, which lost 1 base and 5 bases, there was a span of 2 bases. The CDR3 length is 12 residues. This CDR3 reads CASSLDNEKLFF. As DNA, the CDR3 is TGTGCCAGCAGCTTAGACAATGAAAAACTGTTTTTT. Full variable domain (remainder filled in from reference TRBV7-2 and TRBJ1-4): GAGVSQSPSNKVTEKGKDVELRCDPISGHTALYWYRQSLGQGLEFLIYFQGNSAPDKSGLPSDRFSAERTGGSVSTLTIQRTQQEDSAVYLCASSLDNEKLFFGSGTQLSVL.

V usage is TRBV2 and J usage is TRBJ2-5; a possible D gene is TRBD1 (6 bases). V was trimmed by 6 bases and J by 8 bases, leaving 19 bases between them. Germline CDR1 reads SNHLY; CDR2 reads FYNNEI. This CDR3 comprises 14 residues. CDR3 DNA sequence: TGTGCCAGCAGGGACAGACCGGGATTATTTACCCAGTACTTC. Translation: CASRDRPGLFTQYF.

V usage is TRBV2 and J usage is TRBJ2-1; D may be TRBD2 (5 bases). V lost 4 bases to trimming and J lost 9 bases, with 7 bases between them. The CDR3 sequence is 11 residues long. CDR1 and CDR2 from the germline V gene are SNHLY and FYNNEI. CDR3 in DNA: TGTGCCAGCAGTGGTCGGGGTGAGCAGTTCTTC. This translates into CASSGRGEQFF.

The chain combines TRBV7-8 with TRBJ2-7; a weak D match, TRBD2 (5 bases). CDR3 length equals 14 residues. CDR1 is SGHVS, CDR2 FQNEAQ, per germline. V gave up 5 bases and J gave up 2 bases, with 13 bases separating them. The CDR3 sequence is CASSPKRQTYEQYF. As DNA, the CDR3 is TGTGCCAGCAGCCCGAAGCGGCAGACCTACGAGCAGTACTTC.

This chain joins TRBV28 and TRBJ2-4; D call uncertain. CDR1 MDHEN and CDR2 SYDVKM come from the germline V gene. This CDR3 has 15 residues. V was shortened by 6 bases and J by 3 bases, with 15 bases between the two germline ends. CDR3 sequence reads: CASSPGGWDKNIQYF. The CDR3 region has the DNA TGTGCCAGCAGCCCCGGTGGCTGGGACAAAAACATTCAGTACTTC.

The chain joins TRBV5-4 to TRBJ1-6; 8 bases are shared with TRBD1. The germline V gene encodes CDR1 SGHNT and CDR2 YYREEE (reference sequence). J gave up 7 bases and V 3 bases, and 15 bases lay outside the gene matches. This CDR3 comprises 18 residues. The CDR3 spells CASSSEYTGQGSNSPLHF. CDR3 sequence (DNA): TGTGCCAGCAGCTCGGAATATACAGGACAGGGTTCGAATTCACCCCTCCACTTT.

Notes on this clone: The same CDR3 can be traced to other DNA sequences in this sample. This chain links TRBV19 with TRBJ2-6; D unclear. The CDR3 contains 13 residues. Germline V lookup: CDR1 LNHDA, CDR2 SQIVND (reference sequence). Trimming cost V 6 bases and J 0 bases, with 3 bases left between them. CDR3 coding DNA: TGTGCCAGTAGAAACTCTGGGGCCAACGTCCTGACTTTC. This gives the protein CASRNSGANVLTF.

This clone showed up just once. The same CDR3 also results from other DNA sequences found in this sample. The chain joins TRBV18 to TRBJ2-1; 7 bases match TRBD1. Germline loops: CDR1 KGHSH, CDR2 LQKENI. V lost 1 base and J lost 0; bases outside the gene matches: 3. The CDR3 has 16 residues. The CDR3 DNA sequence: TGTGCCAGCTCACCACGGACAGGAAGCTCCTACAATGAGCAGTTCTTC. Translated: CASSPRTGSSYNEQFF.

The V and J genes are TRBV5-1 and TRBJ1-2; 10 bases are shared with TRBD1. J was trimmed by 5 bases and V by 5 bases; bases with no gene match: 9. The CDR3 runs 15 residues. Per germline, CDR1 SGHRS and CDR2 YFSETQ. CDR3 nucleotide sequence: TGCGCCAGCAGTTTCGACAGGGGGCAGGTATATGGCTACACCTTC. It specifies CASSFDRGQVYGYTF.

The chain uses TRBV2 and TRBJ2-2; D may be TRBD2 (5 bases). The CDR3 extends over 15 amino acids. Trimming stripped 7 bases from V and 0 bases from J, with 12 bases between. CDR1 is SNHLY and CDR2 is FYNNEI in the germline V gene. The CDR3 region has the DNA TGTGCCAGCAAGGACTGGGCCACGAACACCGGGGAGCTGTTTTTT. This encodes CASKDWATNTGELFF.